This is a list of T cell receptor beta chains from one sample in a study of T cell responses to AZD1222 COVID-19 vaccine. The method was immunoSEQ multiplex PCR; TCRdb's version includes in-frame clones alone and lacks a portion of them. The data show 35,000 to 45,000 clones, 80% seen once. The sequences come from peripheral blood, collected on day 0 of AZD1222 vaccination. These receptors all stem from an adult in good health. Each CDR3 is given with its conserved first and last residue. The order of the fields is J gene, V gene, D gene, clone size, CDR3 DNA, CDR3 protein. D genes are given only for firm matches. Expanded clones get a size class; other rows say once, few or many, or leave the size out.

TRBJ1-1	TRBV12-3/TRBV12-4	-	few	TGTGCCAGCAGTTCTAAAGGGACTGAAGCTTTCTTT	CASSSKGTEAFF
TRBJ2-1	TRBV30	-	-	TGTGCCTGGAGGGGGTTGGGATCCTACAATGAGCAGTTCTTC	CAWRGLGSYNEQFF
TRBJ2-7	TRBV19	-	-	TGTGCCAGTAGTGAGGACAGTCAAGATACCTACGAGCAGTACTTC	CASSEDSQDTYEQYF
TRBJ1-6	TRBV30	-	-	TGTGCCTGGAGTGTAGGTCCGGACAGCGATTCACCCCTCCACTTT	CAWSVGPDSDSPLHF
TRBJ2-1	TRBV18	-	-	TGTGCCAGCTCGCCCTTTTATAATCCAGGGGTCTCTTCCAATGAGCAGTTCTTC	CASSPFYNPGVSSNEQFF
TRBJ2-2	TRBV2	TRBD1	-	TGTGCCAGCAGCTTGGGACAGGGGGACACCGGGGAGCTGTTTTTT	CASSLGQGDTGELFF
TRBJ1-6	TRBV2	-	-	TGTGCCAGCAGTGACCTTGGGACTTCACCCCTCCACTTT	CASSDLGTSPLHF
TRBJ2-7	TRBV11-2	-	-	TGTGCCAGCAGCCCGGGGACCTACGAGCAGTACTTC	CASSPGTYEQYF
TRBJ1-5	TRBV5-4	TRBD1	-	TGTGCCAGCAGCCAGGGGACAGGGAACAATCAGCCCCAGCATTTT	CASSQGTGNNQPQHF
TRBJ1-3	TRBV12-3/TRBV12-4	-	few	TGTGCCAGCAGGGAGAGTGTGAAGACTGTGGTATATTTT	CASRESVKTVVYF
TRBJ2-4	TRBV28	TRBD1	-	TGTGCCAGCAGACGCACAGGGGAAACGGCCAAAAACATTCAGTACTTC	CASRRTGETAKNIQYF
TRBJ1-3	TRBV18	-	-	TGTGCCAGCTCACCAGATCTTGCTACTGGAAACACCATATATTTT	CASSPDLATGNTIYF
TRBJ2-5	TRBV7-8	TRBD1	-	TGTGCCAGCAGCCGGGACAGGGGGCGAGAGGAGACCCAGTACTTC	CASSRDRGREETQYF
TRBJ1-6	TRBV3-1/TRBV3-2	-	-	TGTGCCAGCAGCCTCGGCAGTGCGGACTCACCCCTCCACTTT	CASSLGSADSPLHF
TRBJ1-6	TRBV3-1/TRBV3-2	-	-	TGTGCCAGCAGCCAAGATGGAAGCTCCTATAATTCACCCCTCCACTTT	CASSQDGSSYNSPLHF
TRBJ1-2	TRBV20-1	-	-	TGCAGTCTCGACATCTCCTATGGCTACACCTTC	CSLDISYGYTF
TRBJ1-2	TRBV29-1	TRBD1	once	TGCAGCGTTTACCGACAGGGGGACTATGGCTACACCTTC	CSVYRQGDYGYTF
TRBJ2-3	TRBV18	TRBD1	-	TGTGCCAGCTCACCCTCGGACAGGGAAAAAGATACGCAGTATTTT	CASSPSDREKDTQYF
TRBJ2-2	TRBV18	-	-	TGTGCCAGCCCACAAAGCCCCGTCGAACAAACCGGGGAGCTGTTTTTT	CASPQSPVEQTGELFF
TRBJ1-2	TRBV6-5	-	-	TGTGCCAGCAGTATGTACGGCGATGGCTACACCTTC	CASSMYGDGYTF
TRBJ2-3	TRBV24-1	TRBD1	-	TGTGCCACCAGTGACCCGAGGGCAGGGGGCGTCGGTGGAGATACGCAGTATTTT	CATSDPRAGGVGGDTQYF
TRBJ2-5	TRBV18	-	once	TGTGCCAGCTCACCACTATTCCAAGAGACCCAGTACTTC	CASSPLFQETQYF
TRBJ1-2	TRBV2	-	-	TGTGCCAGCAGCCCGGGACGGAACTATGGCTACACCTTC	CASSPGRNYGYTF
TRBJ2-3	TRBV3-1/TRBV3-2	-	-	TGTGCCAGCAGCCATCTAAGCACAGATACGCAGTATTTT	CASSHLSTDTQYF
TRBJ2-7	TRBV7-9	-	-	TGTGCCAGCAACCCGTTGTTCGGGGGGCCCTTCTACGAGCAGTACTTC	CASNPLFGGPFYEQYF
TRBJ2-2	TRBV6-1	-	-	TGTGCCAACAGTGAAGTGAAATTTTCCACCGGGGAGCTGTTTTTT	CANSEVKFSTGELFF
TRBJ2-5	TRBV21-1	-	-	TGTGCCAGCAGCAAAATAGGGGTAGAGCGGGGGCCCACGAGGGAGGAGACCCAGTACTTC	CASSKIGVERGPTREETQYF
TRBJ1-4	TRBV11-3	-	-	TGTGCCAGCAGCTTAACCTGGGCCGAAAAACTGTTTTTT	CASSLTWAEKLFF
TRBJ2-5	TRBV11-1	-	-	TGTGCCAGCAGCCGGGGACGAGTGGCAGAAGAGACCCAGTACTTC	CASSRGRVAEETQYF
TRBJ2-1	TRBV5-1	TRBD2	-	TGCGCCAGCAGCTTGGGACTAGCGGGGGGAAACTACAATGAGCAGTTCTTC	CASSLGLAGGNYNEQFF
TRBJ2-6	TRBV7-3	-	-	TGTGCCAGCAGCCAAGGTAGCTCTGGGGCCAACGTCCTGACTTTC	CASSQGSSGANVLTF
TRBJ1-1	TRBV28	TRBD1	few	TGTGCCAGCAGAGACGGACAGGGTGTCGGTGAAGCTTTCTTT	CASRDGQGVGEAFF
TRBJ2-2	TRBV9	TRBD1	few	TGTGCCAGCAGCCCCAGGGGACAGGGGGCGAACACCGGGGAGCTGTTTTTT	CASSPRGQGANTGELFF
TRBJ1-2	TRBV3-1/TRBV3-2	-	-	TGTGCCAGCAGCCCTACAGGGAATGGCTACACCTTC	CASSPTGNGYTF
TRBJ2-5	TRBV3-1/TRBV3-2	-	-	TGTGCCAGCAGCCCTCCTCTAGCGGAGACCCAGTACTTC	CASSPPLAETQYF
TRBJ2-5	TRBV6-2/TRBV6-3	-	-	TGTGCCAGCAGTTACTCCACGGGGACCCAGTACTTC	CASSYSTGTQYF
TRBJ1-2	TRBV7-9	-	few	TGTGCCAGCAGTCCGATGACGGGAGGCCCCCCACCCAATGGCTACACCTTC	CASSPMTGGPPPNGYTF
TRBJ2-7	TRBV30	-	-	TGTGCCTGGAGTGTAGGGAGCTCCTACGAGCAGTACTTC	CAWSVGSSYEQYF
TRBJ1-2	TRBV18	-	once	TGTGCCAGCTCACCGGGGCAGCTCCGCCGTAACTATGGCTACACCTTC	CASSPGQLRRNYGYTF
TRBJ1-4	TRBV3-1/TRBV3-2	TRBD1	-	TGTGCCAGCAGCCAGGGACAGGGGCTTTCGTCTGAAAAACTGTTTTTT	CASSQGQGLSSEKLFF
TRBJ1-6	TRBV7-3	TRBD1	-	TGTGCCAGCAGCCTTGGGACAGTAAATTCACCCCTCCACTTT	CASSLGTVNSPLHF
TRBJ1-4	TRBV19	-	-	TGTGCCAGTAGTATAGACACAGTCGGTAATGAAAAACTGTTTTTT	CASSIDTVGNEKLFF
TRBJ2-3	TRBV19	-	-	TGTGCCAGCCCGGTGGCAGCCCGATGCACAGATACGCAGTATTTT	CASPVAARCTDTQYF
TRBJ2-2	TRBV6-1	-	medium-sized	TGTGCCAGCAGTGAAAGGAGGGTTTCCGGGGAGCTGTTTTTT	CASSERRVSGELFF
TRBJ1-2	TRBV7-9	-	-	TGTGCCAGCAGCTTAGGGGGTGATGGCTACACCTTC	CASSLGGDGYTF
TRBJ1-1	TRBV5-6	TRBD1	-	TGTGCCAGCAGCTTGGTGGGACAGCGTCCGTGGGAAGCTTTCTTT	CASSLVGQRPWEAFF
TRBJ1-3	TRBV7-2	-	-	TGTGCCAGCAGCCGATACTCTGGAAACACCATATATTTT	CASSRYSGNTIYF
TRBJ2-3	TRBV3-1/TRBV3-2	-	-	TGTGCCAGCAGCCAAAGGGGCGCGGTTAGCACAGATACGCAGTATTTT	CASSQRGAVSTDTQYF
TRBJ1-2	TRBV9	-	-	TGTGCCAGCAGCGCAGCGGTGGGGTCGGAGTATGGCTACACCTTC	CASSAAVGSEYGYTF
TRBJ2-3	TRBV11-2	-	-	TGTGCCAGCAGCTCCTTCGGGGCGGGAAGCACAGATACGCAGTATTTT	CASSSFGAGSTDTQYF